These 20 T cell receptor beta chains originate from one sample sequenced in a study of post-analysis software for immune sequencing data. No antigen has been identified for these receptors. Unique molecular identifiers had been added to the TCR beta cDNA libraries. Via MiXCR, TCRdb re-called the PCR reads, giving one row per CDR3 protein. Here the sample spans roughly 200,000 distinct CDR3 sequences, 29% being singletons. General study points: Among 5 or 6 TRBV segments more frequent in patients than controls were TRBV5-6, TRBV5-1 and TRBV20-1.

The specimen sequenced was blood. The receptors come from a girl aged 2 to 17 with multiple sclerosis.

The chain carries TRBV5-1 and TRBJ2-7; D is perhaps TRBD1 (7 bases). This CDR3 has 16 residues. V gave up 0 bases and J gave up 3 bases, with 16 bases separating them. In germline, CDR1 is SGHRS, CDR2 YFSETQ. The CDR3 bases are TGCGCCAGCAGCTTGGCCTTGCGGGGACAGCTCTACGAGCAGTACTTC. Residues: CASSLALRGQLYEQYF.

This clonotype has at least ten counts. V gene TRBV20-1 combines with J gene TRBJ2-5, with TRBD2 identical over 10 bases. The length of the CDR3 is 15 residues. The germline V gene encodes CDR1 DFQATT and CDR2 SNEGSKA (reference sequence). V was pared by 3 bases and J by 3 bases, with 7 bases of the junction left unmatched. For the CDR3, the DNA is TGCAGTGCTAGGGAACTAGCGGGGAAAGAAGAGACCCAGTACTTC. Translated, it gives CSARELAGKEETQYF.

This clonotype was counted only a few times. The chain employs TRBV20-1 and TRBJ2-2; perhaps TRBD2 as D (6 bases). Germline loops: CDR1 DFQATT, CDR2 SNEGSKA (reference sequence). This CDR3 contains 13 residues. Deletions cut 5 bases from V and 6 bases from J, with 13 bases between. The CDR3 DNA reads TGCAGTGCTCCCTCCGGAGGGCCCGGGGAGCTGTTTTTT. Protein: CSAPSGGPGELFF.

The chain uses TRBV14 and TRBJ2-5; D may be TRBD1 or TRBD2 (5 bases each). This CDR3 is 15 amino acids long. V was trimmed by 5 bases and J by 3 bases, leaving 16 bases between them. Germline V gene lookup returns CDR1 SGHDN and CDR2 FVKESK. In DNA form, the CDR3 reads TGTGCCAGCAGCGGAACCGGGACCCCAGAAGAGACCCAGTACTTC. As protein: CASSGTGTPEETQYF. Supplemented by reference TRBV14 and TRBJ2-5, the full variable domain reads EAGVTQFPSHSVIEKGQTVTLRCDPISGHDNLYWYRRVMGKEIKFLLHFVKESKQDESGMPNNRFLAERTGGTYSTLKVQPAELEDSGVYFCASSGTGTPEETQYFGPGTRLLVL.

This clonotype was seen at least ten times. J is TRBJ2-1 and V is TRBV5-1; 7 positions agree with TRBD1. V lost 4 bases to trimming and J lost 4 bases; unmatched junction nucleotides: 5. The CDR3 length is 14 residues. CDR1 and CDR2 (germline): SGHRS, YFSETQ. The CDR3 coding sequence is TGCGCCAGCAGCCCGGGGACAGAATACAATGAGCAGTTCTTC. This codes for CASSPGTEYNEQFF.

This clonotype was observed a few times. This may stem from a read error, because a much larger clone lies one nucleotide away. CDR3 loop: CTSSTRQGRRGNEQYF. For the CDR3, the DNA is TGTACCAGCAGCACCAGACAGGGGAGGCGAGGTAACGAGCAGTACTTC. The chain carries TRBV7-2 and TRBJ2-5; 8 bases fit TRBD1. The J call may be wrong; the DNA end is better matched by TRBJ2-7. Germline V gene lookup returns CDR1 SGHTA and CDR2 FQGNSA. The CDR3 spans 16 residues.

This clonotype was detected many times. The chain joins TRBV28 to TRBJ1-5; no clear D. Germline V gives CDR1 MDHEN, CDR2 SYDVKM. V lost 6 bases to trimming and J lost 2 bases, with 14 bases between them. The CDR3 extends over 15 amino acids. CDR3 coding DNA: TGTGCCAGCAGGCCCCCCGGGGTAGGCAATCAGCCCCAGCATTTT. It translates to CASRPPGVGNQPQHF.

J is TRBJ2-5 and V is TRBV4-1; TRBD1 matches at 7 bases. Judging by the DNA end, TRBJ2-7 fits better; the J call may be wrong. Looked up from germline, CDR1 is MGHRA and CDR2 is YSYEKL. This CDR3 region has 14 residues. In DNA form, the CDR3 reads TGCGCCAGCAGCCCACAGACAGGGATCTACGAGCAGTACTTC. This gives the protein CASSPQTGIYEQYF.

This clonotype has at least ten counts. This chain links TRBV20-1 with TRBJ2-1, with a weak D call TRBD2 (5 bases). The CDR3 consists of 14 residues. Per germline, CDR1 DFQATT and CDR2 SNEGSKA (reference sequence). Trimming stripped 6 bases from V and 7 bases from J, with 19 bases between. CDR3 loop: CSAPTYQRGNEQFF. The CDR3 DNA is TGCAGTGCGCCGACTTACCAACGGGGTAATGAGCAGTTCTTC.

This clonotype came up many times. The chain employs TRBV20-1 and TRBJ1-5; 9 nucleotides match TRBD1. The CDR3 sequence is 15 residues long. J was trimmed by 7 bases and V by 1 base; bases with no gene match: 8. Germline V gives CDR1 DFQATT, CDR2 SNEGSKA (reference sequence). CDR3 bases: TGCAGTGCTAGAGTGACCGGGACAGGGAGGCAGCCCCAGCATTTT. Translation gives CSARVTGTGRQPQHF.

The chain couples TRBV6-6 to TRBJ2-4; D is uncertain. The J call is doubtful: the DNA matches TRBJ2-5 better. The CDR3 consists of 16 residues. Germline-derived CDR1 and CDR2 are MNHNY and SVGAGI (reference sequence). The DNA for the CDR3 is TGTGCCAGCAGTTACGGCGAAGAGAGGTGGGGAGAGACCCAGTACTTC. Amino acids: CASSYGEERWGETQYF.

The chain couples TRBV24-1 to TRBJ1-1; perhaps TRBD1 as D (5 bases). V lost 2 bases to trimming and J lost 4 bases, with 13 bases between them. Germline V gene sequence: CDR1 KGHDR, CDR2 SFDVKD. The CDR3 runs to 15 residues. The CDR3 sequence: CATSDSRGSGTEAFF. CDR3 nucleotide sequence: TGTGCCACCAGTGATTCGAGGGGCTCGGGCACTGAAGCTTTCTTT.

Comments on this clonotype: A clone one base away is much larger, so this may be a read error. The V gene is TRBV20-1, the J gene TRBJ2-7; D may be TRBD2 (5 bases). CDR3 size: 12 residues. V was clipped by 0 bases and J by 7 bases, with 10 bases between them. CDR1 is DFQATT and CDR2 is SNEGSKA in the germline V gene (reference sequence). DNA of the CDR3: TGCAGTGCTAGAGAACCGATAGCGGAGCAGTACTTC. It codes for CSAREPIAEQYF.

The table lists this clonotype with many counts. The chain uses TRBV7-9 and TRBJ2-7; unclear D gene. Germline CDR1 reads SEHNR; CDR2 reads FQNEAQ (reference sequence). Between the trimmed V and J ends, which lost 1 base and 0 bases, there was a span of 7 bases. The CDR3 totals 14 residues. The CDR3 sequence is CASSLEVSSYEQYF. CDR3 bases: TGTGCCAGCAGCTTAGAAGTCAGCTCCTACGAGCAGTACTTC.

Concerning this clonotype itself: Since a much larger clone is just one base distant, this may be a read error. In DNA, the CDR3 is TGTGTCAGCAGCTTGCTGGTGGGACTAGCGGGAGTATCCTCTATGTACGAGCAGTACTTC. This translates into CVSSLLVGLAGVSSMYEQYF. V gene TRBV5-6 combines with J gene TRBJ2-7, with 14 bases that match TRBD2. Germline values: CDR1 SGHDT, CDR2 YYEEEE. The CDR3 runs to 20 residues.

This clonotype came up many times. The chain's CDR3 is CASSESPGGGPQETQYF. In nucleotides, the CDR3 is TGTGCCAGCAGTGAATCCCCGGGCGGGGGGCCCCAAGAGACCCAGTACTTC. The chain uses TRBV2 and TRBJ2-5, with TRBD2 identical over 8 bases. With V trimmed by 2 bases and J by 1 base, 9 bases remained unmatched. The CDR3 has 17 amino acids. Germline values: CDR1 SNHLY, CDR2 FYNNEI.

The CDR3 sequence: CATRGFADTQYF. In DNA form, the CDR3 reads TGTGCCACCCGCGGGTTTGCAGATACGCAGTATTTT. This chain links TRBV6-5 with TRBJ2-3; D possibly corresponds to TRBD2 (5 bases). This CDR3 has 12 residues. V shed 10 bases and J shed 4 bases, with 12 bases lying between them. Germline V gene lookup returns CDR1 MNHEY and CDR2 SVGAGI.

In this sample, this clonotype turned up once. The chain employs TRBV20-1 and TRBJ2-7, with D perhaps matching TRBD1 or TRBD2 (5 bases each). Trimming removed 5 bases from V and 0 bases from J, with 14 bases in between. The germline V gene encodes CDR1 DFQATT and CDR2 SNEGSKA (reference sequence). The CDR3 loop spans 14 amino acids. The CDR3: CSARDPQSSYEQYF. DNA of the CDR3: TGCAGTGCTCGGGACCCACAGAGCTCCTACGAGCAGTACTTC.

A single count supports this clonotype. The rearrangement links TRBV30 to TRBJ2-3, with 7 bases matching TRBD1. This CDR3 contains 12 residues. Germline loops: CDR1 GTSNPN, CDR2 SVGIG (reference sequence). CDR3 nucleotide sequence: TGTGCTCGGACAGGCTCCACAGATACGCAGTATTTT. Translation gives CARTGSTDTQYF.

This clonotype was counted many times. The V call is TRBV28, the J call TRBJ2-3; a weak D match, TRBD2 (6 bases). Trimming pared 5 bases from V and 4 bases from J, leaving 16 bases between. The germline gives CDR1 MDHEN, CDR2 SYDVKM. CDR3 length: 15 amino acids. This CDR3 is CASSPPLGGPDTQYF. Here the CDR3 DNA reads TGTGCCAGCAGTCCACCCCTGGGAGGACCAGATACGCAGTATTTT.